Below are 5 T cell receptor beta chains sequenced from a single sample in a study of molecular identifiers for immune sequencing clone quantification. TCRdb passed the PCR reads through MiXCR, listing each CDR3 protein once. The table has around 480,000 distinct CDR3 sequences, roughly 23% seen once; the top ten hold around 0.84%. The sequencing sample was made of naive CD8+ T cells from blood, with Jurkat cell RNA spiked in. Indicated subset: FACS-sorted CD8+CD4-CCR7+CD45RA+ naive T cells. These receptors were collected from a human donor in good health. Some libraries in this study had Jurkat cell RNA spiked in.

Only a few counts were recorded for this clonotype. The gene calls are TRBV7-9 and TRBJ2-7, with TRBD1 matching over 7 bases. The germline V gene has CDR1 SEHNR and CDR2 FQNEAQ (reference sequence). V lost 7 bases to trimming and J lost 1 base; unmatched junction nucleotides: 10. CDR3 length: 15 residues. The CDR3 spells CASTPDRIYSYEQYF. CDR3 DNA sequence: TGTGCCAGCACCCCGGACAGGATTTATTCCTACGAGCAGTACTTC.

This clonotype was seen more than once but under ten times. The V and J genes are TRBV27 and TRBJ1-1; 7 bases are shared with TRBD1. V was clipped by 6 bases and J by 5 bases; unmatched bases: 15. Germline assignment: CDR1 MNHEY and CDR2 SMNVEV (reference sequence). The CDR3 has 16 amino acids. The CDR3 region has the DNA TGTGCCAGCAGACCCTCTTTGGTGCAGGGGGGTACTGAAGCTTTCTTT. Its translation: CASRPSLVQGGTEAFF.

There are many counts of this clonotype. V is TRBV29-1 and J is TRBJ1-1, with TRBD1 matching over 8 bases. Germline V gives CDR1 SQVTM, CDR2 ANQGSEA. The V segment lost 3 bases and the J segment 7 bases; nucleotides outside the gene matches: 13. This CDR3 spans 15 amino acids. This CDR3 reads CSVEGTGGQGGEAFF. The CDR3 DNA follows: TGCAGCGTTGAGGGGACAGGAGGGCAAGGGGGTGAAGCTTTCTTT.

This clonotype showed up many times. V gene TRBV7-6 combines with J gene TRBJ2-3; 7 bases are a match to TRBD1. With 5 bases clipped from V and 4 bases from J, the junction kept 3 bases outside the gene matches. Germline V gives CDR1 SGHVS, CDR2 FNYEAQ. This CDR3 spans 13 amino acids. The CDR3 protein is CASSRDSADTQYF. The CDR3, as DNA: TGTGCCAGCAGCAGGGACAGCGCAGATACGCAGTATTTT.

The J gene is TRBJ2-7, the V gene TRBV29-1; tentatively, D is TRBD1 or TRBD2 (5 bases each). Trimming left V 4 bases short and J 5 bases short, with 15 bases between. The V gene's germline CDR1 is SQVTM and CDR2 ANQGSEA. The CDR3 runs to 13 residues. Written as DNA, the CDR3 is TGCAGCGTTGCCGGGACCCACCGCGACGAGCAGTACTTC. It translates to CSVAGTHRDEQYF.